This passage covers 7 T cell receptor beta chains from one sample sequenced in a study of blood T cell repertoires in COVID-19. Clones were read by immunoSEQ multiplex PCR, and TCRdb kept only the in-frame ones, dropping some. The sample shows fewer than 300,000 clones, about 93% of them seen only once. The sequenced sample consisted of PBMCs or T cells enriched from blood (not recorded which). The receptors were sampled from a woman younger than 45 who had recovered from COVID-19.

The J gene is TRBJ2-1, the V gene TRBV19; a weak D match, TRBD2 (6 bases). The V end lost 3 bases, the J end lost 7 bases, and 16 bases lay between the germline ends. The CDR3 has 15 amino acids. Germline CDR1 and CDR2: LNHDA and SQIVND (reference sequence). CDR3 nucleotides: TGTGCCAGTAGTATGGGATTAGCGGAGAGGAATGAGCAGTTCTTC. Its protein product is CASSMGLAERNEQFF.

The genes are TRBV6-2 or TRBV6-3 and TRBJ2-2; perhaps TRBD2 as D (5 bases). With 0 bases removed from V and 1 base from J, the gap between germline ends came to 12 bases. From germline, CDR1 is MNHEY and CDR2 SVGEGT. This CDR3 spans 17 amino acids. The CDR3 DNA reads TGTGCCAGCAGTTACTCAGGGTCGGGGTTGAACACCGGGGAGCTGTTTTTT. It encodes CASSYSGSGLNTGELFF.

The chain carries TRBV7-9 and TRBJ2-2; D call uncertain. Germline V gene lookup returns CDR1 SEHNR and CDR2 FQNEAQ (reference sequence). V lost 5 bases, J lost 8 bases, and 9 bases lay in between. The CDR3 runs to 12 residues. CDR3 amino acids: CASSPSLGELFF. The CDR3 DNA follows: TGTGCCAGCAGCCCCTCACTTGGGGAGCTGTTTTTT.

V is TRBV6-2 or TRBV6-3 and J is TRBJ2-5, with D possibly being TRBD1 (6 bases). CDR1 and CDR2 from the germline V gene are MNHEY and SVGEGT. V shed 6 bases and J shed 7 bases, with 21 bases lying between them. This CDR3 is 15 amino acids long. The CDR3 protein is CASSSTGKGSSTQYF. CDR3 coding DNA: TGTGCCAGCAGCTCCACAGGGAAGGGGTCGTCGACCCAGTACTTC.

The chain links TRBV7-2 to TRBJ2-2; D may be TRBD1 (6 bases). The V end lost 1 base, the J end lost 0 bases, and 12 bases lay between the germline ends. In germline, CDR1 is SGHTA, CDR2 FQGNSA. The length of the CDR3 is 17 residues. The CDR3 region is CASSLVFRTANTGELFF. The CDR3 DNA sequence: TGTGCCAGCAGCTTAGTTTTTCGGACAGCGAACACCGGGGAGCTGTTTTTT.

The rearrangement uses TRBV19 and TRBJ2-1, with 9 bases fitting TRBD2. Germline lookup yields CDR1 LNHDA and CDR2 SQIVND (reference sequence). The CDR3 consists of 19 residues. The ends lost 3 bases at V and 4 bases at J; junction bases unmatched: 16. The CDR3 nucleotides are TGTGCCAGTAGTATCCGGGAAATAGCGGGAGAGTCCAAATACAATGAGCAGTTCTTC. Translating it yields CASSIREIAGESKYNEQFF.

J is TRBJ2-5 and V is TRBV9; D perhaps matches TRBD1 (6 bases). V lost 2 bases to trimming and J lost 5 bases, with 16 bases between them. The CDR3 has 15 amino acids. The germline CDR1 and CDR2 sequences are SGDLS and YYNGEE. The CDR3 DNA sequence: TGTGCCAGCAGCGTGGGACATTCAACGACGGAGACCCAGTACTTC. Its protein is CASSVGHSTTETQYF.